This entry features one T cell receptor beta chain sequence. The data were obtained in a study of blood T cell repertoires in COVID-19. Study-level information: Acute and convalescent COVID-19 samples came from the United States, Italy and Spain. From T cells, B-cell-depleted T cells, or PBMCs came the material, which was cDNA or gDNA.

The CDR3 consists of 13 residues. CDR1 is LNHDA and CDR2 is SQIVND in the germline V gene (reference sequence). The V end lost 3 bases, the J end lost 4 bases, and 6 bases lay between the germline ends. Original methodology: Nucleated cell number was recorded as an estimate derived from reference gene primer amplification. Sequencing was performed with immunoSEQ multiplex PCR; in TCRdb, only in-frame clones are kept and a portion is missing. V, J and clone size are taken as reported in that table, and D and trimming were inferred from the DNA itself. The table includes fewer than 300,000 clones, approximately 83% detected once.

Sequencing was performed on peripheral blood. The sequence was obtained from a human donor in a cohort sampled during active COVID-19. The rearrangement uses TRBV19 and TRBJ2-2; no firm D call. The DNA of the CDR3 is TGTGCCAGTAGTATCTATACCACCGGGGAGCTGTTTTTT. This codes for CASSIYTTGELFF.